This T cell receptor (beta chain) was observed in a study of T cells in Graves' hyperthyroidism and ophthalmopathy (dated 2019 in TCRdb). Study-level background: A discovery cohort of about a hundred patients, approximately 44 with Graves' ophthalmopathy and 57 with stable Graves' hyperthyroidism, was used to find distinguishing TCR V-J signatures. In several Graves' hyperthyroidism patients, the study also compared T-cell repertoires from thyroid tissue with T-cell repertoires from blood. The 100 or so discovery patients were divided at random into training and test sets in a 7:3 ratio. Prospective prediction of ophthalmopathy was tested in an independent validation cohort of approximately 19 hyperthyroidism patients and around 16 patients who later progressed to ophthalmopathy. TCR Vbeta CDR3 sequencing of some 140 peripheral blood samples (43 ophthalmopathy, about 75 hyperthyroidism and approximately 17 progressor patients) is reported in the paper. After blood sampling, hyperthyroidism patients were treated with methimazole at a starting dose of 30 mg daily, and ophthalmopathy patients were treated with high-dose intravenous methylprednisolone.

Graves' hyperthyroidism was defined as stable when no progression to ophthalmopathy occurred over 18 months of follow-up. Hyperthyroidism patients were newly diagnosed, had a disease duration of under 2 months, and were aged 18 to 65 years. Exclusion was applied to patients with uncontrolled infections, other autoimmune diseases, pregnancy or lactation. Clinical symptoms, serum thyroxine and TRAb, thyroid ultrasound, and orbital computed tomography formed the basis for the diagnoses. Total RNA was extracted with Trizol reagent, and quality was checked on an Agilent 2100 Bioanalyzer. The full study reports these points: No statistical method was used to fix the sample size in advance, and group allocation was not hidden from the investigators. In validation, progression to ophthalmopathy was predicted by the model with 70.59% sensitivity and nearly 75% specificity, a median of about 6 months before onset. A 13 V-J signature model separated ophthalmopathy from stable hyperthyroidism, with over 85% sensitivity and just under 84% specificity in cross-validation and 80%/75% in testing. Most expanded thyroid clonotypes (frequency above 0.001) were also found in blood, which suggests that blood repertoires may mirror thyroid immune responses.

Amplification of TCR beta CDR3 regions was carried out from RNA transcripts. For the first round of RT-PCR on the TCR CDR3, the HTBI primer set was used together with the Qiagen OneStep RT-PCR kit. The libraries were constructed in a second round of multiplex PCR and then size-selected and purified. Sequencing of the libraries was done on an Illumina HiSeq2000 using paired-end 100 bp reads. In the paper's pipeline: SOAPnuke was used to process the raw data, throwing out any read that contained adapters or uncalled bases, had a mean Phred below 15, or lacked an exact constant-primer or identifier match. COPE v1.2.5 was used to merge high-quality paired reads, and clonotypes were defined as unique nucleotide sequences. MiTCR v1.1 was used to align clonotypes to the IMGT TRBV, TRBD and TRBJ reference segments. Only V-J combinations with frequency above 0.0001, covering 99% to 99.2% of repertoires, were analysed. The TCS score was defined as the ratio of F50 (clonal expansion) to E x V (chaos), calculated using BLOSUM62-based TCRdist between CDR3 peptides within each V-J. Welch's t-statistics and random forest reduced around 550 V-J features to 13, which were used in a naive Bayes classifier (R e1071). The Morisita-Horn index was used to measure how similar the thyroid and blood repertoires were. The raw public reads went through TCRdb reprocessing: fastp at Q25, MiXCR clone calling, in-frame beta chains kept. A single entry per CDR3 protein holds the most common genes and DNA from its merged rows. These V and J calls rely on TCRdb rather than the paper's analysis. For this sample there are 450,000 to 700,000 distinct CDR3 sequences; approximately 44% appear just once. The ten top clones hold about 7.8% of the sample.

V gives up 5 bases and J gives up 11 bases, and the segment between their germline ends measures 18 bases. According to the germline V gene, CDR1 reads SGHTA and CDR2 reads FQGTGA. The CDR3 runs 13 residues from the cysteine to the phenylalanine. The retained sequence is limited to the CDR3, 39 bases, with the frame set at the first base. This clonotype was detected ten times or more. The antigen it binds to is not known. One base away there is no much larger clone; base qualities are not given. This sequence was found in a woman between 18 and 29 years old with Graves' hyperthyroidism. Recombination connected TRBV7-3 to TRBJ1-1; confidence is insufficient to name the D gene. Input material: peripheral blood or thyroid tissue (not recorded which). CDR3 sequence: CASSPTPGLGAFF. In nucleotides, the sequence is TGTGCCAGCAGCCCCACGCCGGGTCTCGGGGCTTTCTTT.